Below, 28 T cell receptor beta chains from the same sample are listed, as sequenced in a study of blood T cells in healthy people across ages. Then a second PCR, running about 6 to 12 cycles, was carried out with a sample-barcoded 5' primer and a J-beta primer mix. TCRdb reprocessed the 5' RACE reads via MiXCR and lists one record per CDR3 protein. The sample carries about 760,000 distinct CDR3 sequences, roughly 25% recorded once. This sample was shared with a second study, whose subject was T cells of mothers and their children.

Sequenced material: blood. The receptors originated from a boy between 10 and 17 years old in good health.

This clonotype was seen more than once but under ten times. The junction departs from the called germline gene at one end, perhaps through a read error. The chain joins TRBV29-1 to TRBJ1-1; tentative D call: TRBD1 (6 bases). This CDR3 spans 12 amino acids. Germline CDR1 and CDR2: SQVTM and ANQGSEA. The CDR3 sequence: CSVVRGNTKAFF. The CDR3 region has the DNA TGCAGCGTTGTGAGGGGGAACACTAAAGCTTTCTTT.

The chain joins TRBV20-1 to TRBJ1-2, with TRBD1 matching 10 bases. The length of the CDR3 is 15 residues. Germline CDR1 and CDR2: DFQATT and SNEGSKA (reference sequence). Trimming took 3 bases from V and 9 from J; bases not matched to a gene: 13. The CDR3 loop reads CSARGLGGQGVSYTF. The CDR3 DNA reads TGCAGTGCTAGGGGCTTGGGCGGACAGGGGGTGAGCTACACCTTC.

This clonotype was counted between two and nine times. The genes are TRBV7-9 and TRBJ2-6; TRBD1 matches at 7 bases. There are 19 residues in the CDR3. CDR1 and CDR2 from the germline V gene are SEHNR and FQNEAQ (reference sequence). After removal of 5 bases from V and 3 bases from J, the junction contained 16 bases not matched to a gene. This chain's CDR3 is CASSPGRTGPGVGANVLTF. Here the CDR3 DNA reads TGTGCCAGCAGCCCGGGGCGGACAGGCCCAGGCGTTGGGGCCAACGTCCTGACTTTC.

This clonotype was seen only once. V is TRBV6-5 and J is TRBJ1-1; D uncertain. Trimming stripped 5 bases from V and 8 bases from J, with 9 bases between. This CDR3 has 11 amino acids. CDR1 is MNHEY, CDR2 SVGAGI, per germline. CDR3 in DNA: TGTGCCAGCAGTACTCGACACGAAGCTTTCTTT. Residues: CASSTRHEAFF.

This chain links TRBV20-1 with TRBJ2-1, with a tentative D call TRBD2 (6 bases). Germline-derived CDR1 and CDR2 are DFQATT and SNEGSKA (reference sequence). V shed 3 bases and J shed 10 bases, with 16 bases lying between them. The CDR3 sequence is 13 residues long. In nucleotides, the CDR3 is TGCAGTGCTAGCGAGAATAGCGGAGGGGAGCAGTTCTTC. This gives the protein CSASENSGGEQFF.

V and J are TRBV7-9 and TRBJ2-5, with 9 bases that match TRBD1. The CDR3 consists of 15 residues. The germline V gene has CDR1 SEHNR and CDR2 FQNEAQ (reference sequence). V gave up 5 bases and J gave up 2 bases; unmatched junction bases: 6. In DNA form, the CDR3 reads TGTGCCAGCAGCATCGGACAGGGGCAACAAGAGACCCAGTACTTC. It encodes CASSIGQGQQETQYF.

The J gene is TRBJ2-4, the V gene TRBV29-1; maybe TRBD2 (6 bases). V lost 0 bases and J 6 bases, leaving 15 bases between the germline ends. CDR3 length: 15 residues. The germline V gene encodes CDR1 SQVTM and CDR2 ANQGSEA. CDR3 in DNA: TGCAGCGTTGAAGAGGGGGGTCTAAGGCGAAACATTCAGTACTTC. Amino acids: CSVEEGGLRRNIQYF. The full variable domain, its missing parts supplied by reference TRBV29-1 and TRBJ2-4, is SAVISQKPSRDICQRGTSLTIQCQVDSQVTMMFWYRQQPGQSLTLIATANQGSEATYESGFVIDKFPISRPNLTFSTLTVSNMSPEDSSIYLCSVEEGGLRRNIQYFGAGTRLSVL.

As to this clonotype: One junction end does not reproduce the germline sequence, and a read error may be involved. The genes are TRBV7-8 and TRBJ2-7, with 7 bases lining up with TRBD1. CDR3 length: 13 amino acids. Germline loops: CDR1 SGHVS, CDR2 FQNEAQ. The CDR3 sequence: CASSQTGSYEQHF. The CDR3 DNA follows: TGTGCCAGCAGCCAGACAGGGTCCTACGAGCAGCACTTC. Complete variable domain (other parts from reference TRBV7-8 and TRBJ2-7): GAGVSQSPRYKVAKRGQDVALRCDPISGHVSLFWYQQALGQGPEFLTYFQNEAQLDKSGLPSDRFFAERPEGSVSTLKIQRTQQEDSAVYLCASSQTGSYEQHFGPGTRLTVT.

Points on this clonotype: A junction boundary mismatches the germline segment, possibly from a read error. CDR3 coding DNA: TGCAGTGCTAGCCGAATACCCAACTATGGCTGCACCTTC. Translation gives CSASRIPNYGCTF. This chain links TRBV20-1 with TRBJ1-2; unclear D gene. CDR1 is DFQATT and CDR2 is SNEGSKA in the germline V gene (reference sequence). This CDR3 has 13 residues.

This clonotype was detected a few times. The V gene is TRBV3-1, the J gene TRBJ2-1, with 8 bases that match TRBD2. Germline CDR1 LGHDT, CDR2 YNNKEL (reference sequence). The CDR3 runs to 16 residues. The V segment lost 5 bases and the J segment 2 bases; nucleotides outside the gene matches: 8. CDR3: CASSVRGGSPYNEQFF. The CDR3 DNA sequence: TGTGCCAGCAGCGTCCGCGGGGGGAGCCCCTACAATGAGCAGTTCTTC.

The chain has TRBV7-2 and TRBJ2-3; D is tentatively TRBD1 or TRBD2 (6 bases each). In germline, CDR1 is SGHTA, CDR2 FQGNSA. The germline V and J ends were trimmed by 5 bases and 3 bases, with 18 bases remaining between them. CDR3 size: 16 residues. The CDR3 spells CASSRQRGARTDTQYF. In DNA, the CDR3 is TGTGCCAGCAGCCGACAAAGGGGGGCTAGGACAGATACGCAGTATTTT.

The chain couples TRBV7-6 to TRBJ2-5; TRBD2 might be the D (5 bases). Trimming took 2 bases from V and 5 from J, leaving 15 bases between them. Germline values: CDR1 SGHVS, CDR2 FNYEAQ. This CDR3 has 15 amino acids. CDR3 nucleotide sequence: TGTGCCAGCAGCTTATACGGCGGGTCCGGGGAGACCCAGTACTTC. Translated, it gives CASSLYGGSGETQYF.

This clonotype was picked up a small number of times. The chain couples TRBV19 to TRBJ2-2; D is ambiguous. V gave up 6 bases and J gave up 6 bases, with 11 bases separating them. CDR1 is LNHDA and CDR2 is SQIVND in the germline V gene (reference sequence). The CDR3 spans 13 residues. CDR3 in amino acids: CASRPWAAGELFF. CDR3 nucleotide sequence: TGTGCCAGTAGACCCTGGGCGGCCGGGGAGCTGTTTTTT.

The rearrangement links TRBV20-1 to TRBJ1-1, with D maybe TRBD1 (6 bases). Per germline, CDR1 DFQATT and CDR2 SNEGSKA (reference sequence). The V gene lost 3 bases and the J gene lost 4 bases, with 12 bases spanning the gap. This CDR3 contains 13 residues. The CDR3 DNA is TGCAGTGCTAGGCAGGGGTTAGCCACTGAAGCTTTCTTT. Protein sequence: CSARQGLATEAFF.

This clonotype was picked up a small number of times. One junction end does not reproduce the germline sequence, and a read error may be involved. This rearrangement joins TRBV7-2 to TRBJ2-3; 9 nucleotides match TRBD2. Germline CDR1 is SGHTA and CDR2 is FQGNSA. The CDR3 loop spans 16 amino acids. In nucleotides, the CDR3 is TGTGCCAGCAGCCGTGGGGGCGGGGGGGCGTTAGATATGCAGTATTTT. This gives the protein CASSRGGGGALDMQYF.

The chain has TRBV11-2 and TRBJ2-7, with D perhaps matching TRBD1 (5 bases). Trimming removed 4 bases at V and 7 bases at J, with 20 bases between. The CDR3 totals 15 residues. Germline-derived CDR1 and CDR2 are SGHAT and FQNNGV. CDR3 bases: TGTGCCAGCAGCTACGCGATGGGGCCACGCTGGGAGCAGTACTTC. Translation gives CASSYAMGPRWEQYF.

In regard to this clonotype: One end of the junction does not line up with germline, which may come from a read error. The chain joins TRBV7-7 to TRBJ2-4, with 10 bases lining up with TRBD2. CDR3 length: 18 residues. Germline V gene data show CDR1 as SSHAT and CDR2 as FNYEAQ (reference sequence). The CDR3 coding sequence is TGTGCTAGCAGCTTCTTTGTTGAGCGGGAGGGCGATACGTACATTCAGTACTTC. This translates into CASSFFVEREGDTYIQYF.

The DNA for the CDR3 is TGTGCCAGCAGCCCGCCCGGGCAAACCTCCTACAATGAGCAGTTCTTC. Protein: CASSPPGQTSYNEQFF. V is TRBV4-2 and J is TRBJ2-1; D remains unclear. The CDR3 loop spans 16 amino acids. The ends were cut back, 4 bases at V and 0 bases at J, with 13 bases in the middle. Germline values: CDR1 LGHNA, CDR2 YNFKEQ.

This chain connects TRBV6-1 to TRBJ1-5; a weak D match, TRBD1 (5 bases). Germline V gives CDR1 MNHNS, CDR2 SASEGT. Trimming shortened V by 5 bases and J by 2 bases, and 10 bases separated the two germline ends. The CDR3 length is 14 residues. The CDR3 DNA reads TGTGCCAGCAGTCCTACCAGGGGCAATCAGCCCCAGCATTTT. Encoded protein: CASSPTRGNQPQHF.

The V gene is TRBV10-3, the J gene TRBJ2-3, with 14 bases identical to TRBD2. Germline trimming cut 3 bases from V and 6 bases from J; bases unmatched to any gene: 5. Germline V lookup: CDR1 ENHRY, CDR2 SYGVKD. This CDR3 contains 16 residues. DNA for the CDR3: TGTGCCATCAGTGACCCGGGACTAGCGGGGGATGATACGCAGTATTTT. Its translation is CAISDPGLAGDDTQYF.

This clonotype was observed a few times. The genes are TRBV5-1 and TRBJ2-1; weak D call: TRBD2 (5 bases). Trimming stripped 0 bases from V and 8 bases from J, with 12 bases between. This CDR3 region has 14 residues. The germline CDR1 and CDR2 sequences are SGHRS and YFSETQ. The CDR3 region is CASSLGEGRDEQFF. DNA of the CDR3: TGCGCCAGCAGCTTGGGCGAGGGTCGGGATGAGCAGTTCTTC.

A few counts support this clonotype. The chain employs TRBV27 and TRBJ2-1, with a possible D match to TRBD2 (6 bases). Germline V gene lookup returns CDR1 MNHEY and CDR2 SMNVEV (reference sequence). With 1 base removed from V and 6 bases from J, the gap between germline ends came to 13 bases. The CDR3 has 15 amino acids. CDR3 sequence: CASSLYGGSLNEQFF. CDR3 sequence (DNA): TGTGCCAGCAGTTTATACGGGGGAAGCCTCAATGAGCAGTTCTTC.

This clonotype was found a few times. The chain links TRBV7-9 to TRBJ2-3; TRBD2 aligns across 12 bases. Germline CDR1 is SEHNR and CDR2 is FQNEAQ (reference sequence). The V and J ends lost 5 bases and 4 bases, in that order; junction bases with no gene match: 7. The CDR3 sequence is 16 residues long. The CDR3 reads CASSELAGGSADTQYF. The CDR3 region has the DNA TGTGCCAGCAGCGAACTAGCGGGAGGATCGGCAGATACGCAGTATTTT.

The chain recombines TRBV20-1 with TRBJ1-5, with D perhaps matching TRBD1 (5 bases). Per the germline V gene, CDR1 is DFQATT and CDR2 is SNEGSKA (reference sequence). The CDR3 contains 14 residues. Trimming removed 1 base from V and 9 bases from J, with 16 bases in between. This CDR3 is CSARAAGSGRPQHF. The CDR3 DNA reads TGCAGTGCTAGAGCGGCAGGGAGTGGGCGGCCCCAGCATTTT.

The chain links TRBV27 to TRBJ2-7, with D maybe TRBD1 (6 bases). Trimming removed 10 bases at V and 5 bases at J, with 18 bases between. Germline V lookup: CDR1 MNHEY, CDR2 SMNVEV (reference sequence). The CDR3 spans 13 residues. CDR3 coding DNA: TGTGCCACCCATTCAGGGGATCGGAACGAGCAGTACTTC. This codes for CATHSGDRNEQYF.

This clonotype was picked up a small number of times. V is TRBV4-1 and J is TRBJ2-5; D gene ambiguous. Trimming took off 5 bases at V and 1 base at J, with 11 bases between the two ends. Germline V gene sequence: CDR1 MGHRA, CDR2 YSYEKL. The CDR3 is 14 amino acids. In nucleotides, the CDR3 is TGCGCCAGCAGCAGCAGTCAAGTCCAAGAGACCCAGTACTTC. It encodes CASSSSQVQETQYF.

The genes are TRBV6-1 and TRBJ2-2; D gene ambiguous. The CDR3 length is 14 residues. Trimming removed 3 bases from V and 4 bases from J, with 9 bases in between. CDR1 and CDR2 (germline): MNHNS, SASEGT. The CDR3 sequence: CASSESGVTGELFF. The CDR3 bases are TGTGCCAGCAGTGAGTCTGGAGTCACCGGGGAGCTGTTTTTT.

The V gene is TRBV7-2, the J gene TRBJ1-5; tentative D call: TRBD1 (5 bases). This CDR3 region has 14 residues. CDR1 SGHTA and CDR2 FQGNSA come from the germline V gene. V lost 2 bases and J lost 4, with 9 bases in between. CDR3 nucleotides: TGTGCCAGCAGCTTAACGCGGGGGAATCAGCCCCAGCATTTT. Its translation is CASSLTRGNQPQHF.